Listed below are T cell receptor beta chains from one sample, sequenced in a study of T-cell memory formation after mild COVID-19. TCRdb re-called the 5' RACE reads through MiXCR, storing one row per CDR3 protein. The sample has just under 150,000 distinct CDR3 sequences; 15% to 20% are singletons. Sample: PBMCs or a T cell subset sorted from them (not recorded which). The receptors were gathered from an adult woman who had mild COVID-19 (a few samples of this study predate the infection). Cell type and time point are not known. CDR3s leave out the opening cysteine and the closing phenylalanine or tryptophan.

V gene	J gene	CDR3 protein
TRBV5-1	TRBJ2-5	ASSQTGEETQY
TRBV5-4	TRBJ2-3	ASGAGARGDTQY
TRBV5-1	TRBJ1-2	ASSLEAGGKSNYGYT
TRBV29-1	TRBJ2-7	SVGGQGPGEQY
TRBV12-3/TRBV12-4	TRBJ2-1	ASSFVAGVGEQF
TRBV29-1	TRBJ2-7	SVEKGTGTNEQY
TRBV12-3/TRBV12-4	TRBJ2-5	ASSLAGEQETQY
TRBV9	TRBJ1-3	ASSGDSGNTIY
TRBV24-1	TRBJ1-5	ATSGQGSNGPQH
TRBV3-1	TRBJ2-4	ASSHSVGGGIIQY
TRBV6-5	TRBJ1-1	ASSLNGLGTEAF
TRBV30	TRBJ2-3	AWSNSNTQY
TRBV18	TRBJ2-4	ASSPPNPKDIQY
TRBV21-1	TRBJ2-4	ASSDGAAKNIQY
TRBV7-9	TRBJ1-1	ASSPNGAAPEAF
TRBV27	TRBJ2-7	ASSPGTVFSSYEQY
TRBV6-2/TRBV6-3	TRBJ1-5	ASSYRLTGGNQPQH